This T cell receptor beta chain was found in a study of T cell responses to AZD1222 COVID-19 vaccine (dated by TCRdb to the early 2020s). Turning to the overall study: AZD1222 recipients with second doses at about 4 weeks or about 12 weeks were pooled, because spike-specific TCR depth and breadth did not differ between schedules. A total of about 240 trial participants underwent TCR sequencing, of whom some 210 received two doses of AZD1222 and roughly 25 received two doses of the MenACWY control vaccine. Trial participants were enrolled by age into 18-55, 56-69 and 70-plus year subgroups, with roughly 160, 29 and 62 TCR-sequenced participants respectively. What the study reported, not specific to this receptor: The 56-69-year group was small, and its depth increase did not reach significance, likely because of low power. The whole spike protein was spanned by vaccine-associated CD4 TCRs, and dominant responses were seen in regions 160-218 and 743-854. After two AZD1222 doses, both the breadth and the depth of spike-specific TCRs were significantly higher than at day 0 and than in MenACWY recipients. Only 5 to 7 AZD1222 recipients were SARS-CoV-2 seropositive at baseline, limiting conclusions about previously exposed vaccinees. Participants were mostly white British, with more females than males. The authors suggested clonal diversity may have been underestimated. Because no samples from the day 14 peak response were available, repertoires could be characterized only after the peak T cell response. Epitopes outside the regions mutated in the B.1.351 and B.1.1.7 variants were reportedly recognized by nearly half of the unique spike-specific TCRs.

The time point label here, explained by the study, means: baseline before first vaccination. Vaccinee samples were obtained from the UK trials COV001 and COV002, which included a single-blind randomized controlled phase 2/3 trial of AZD1222 (ChAdOx1 nCoV-19) in healthy adults. For TCRbeta chain sequencing, PBMC samples from trial participants were taken at day 0 and at day 28 after the second dose. Details on this clone: Its antigen is not yet known. Nothing much larger sits one base from this clone, and base qualities are not available.

Relative to germline, V is 2 bases shorter and J is 5 bases shorter, with 7 bases between their ends. From the cysteine up to the phenylalanine, the CDR3 has a length of 12 residues. Just CDR3 DNA is preserved here, 36 bases in frame from base 1. The germline V gene encodes CDR1 MDHEN and CDR2 SYDVKM. The CDR3 regions of human TCRbeta chains were analyzed by immunosequencing. Per the authors' processing: TCRs in the repertoires were matched against a reference library of SARS-CoV-2-specific TCRs that had been generated with the MIRA antigen-specificity platform. Breadth was defined as the fraction of unique TCRs that were SARS-CoV-2-associated. Depth was defined as the fraction of total T cells that were SARS-CoV-2-associated. Using the MIRA data, each spike-specific TCR was mapped to the spike region that the TCR reacts to and placed in a CD4 or CD8 class. Log10-transformed breadth and depth values were compared by one-way ANOVA with Sidak's multiple comparisons tests. Sourced from immuneACCESS, this table was stored by TCRdb with only in-frame sequences that have V and J called. A share of the clones is absent; for the studies checked, an unresolved V gene accounts for under half, and the remainder has no known explanation. The D gene and trimming were derived from the DNA, and the V and J assignments and clone size from that table. This sample gives fewer than 120,000 clones in total; roughly four fifths of them show up just once. The ten largest make up 4.6% of the sample.

This clonotype was sampled from an adult in good health. Here the sequenced sample was peripheral blood, taken on day 0 of AZD1222 vaccination. The chain joins TRBV28 to TRBJ2-7; the D gene is not confidently resolved. The nucleotide sequence is given as TGTGCCAGCAGTTTAACCCCCCACGAGCAGTACTTC. Translation gives CASSLTPHEQYF.